This T cell receptor (beta chain) was sequenced during a study of lymphopenia after photon versus proton radiotherapy. With regard to this clone: Its antigen is undetermined.

Generated by immunoSEQ multiplex PCR, the TCRdb table keeps only in-frame clones and is missing some. The sample contains some 64,000 clones, roughly 87% of which appear only once. CDR3 size: 16 residues. V was trimmed by 6 bases and J by 3 bases, leaving 20 bases between them. CDR1 and CDR2 (germline): ENHRY, SYGVKD. Study-wide findings and caveats: Survival link was tested only in deceased patients; proton benefit remains a possibility. Post-nadir diversity loss with photons came from oligoclonal expansion, particularly CD8+ Temra cells. Post-nadir TCR diversity decline inversely tracked overall survival among those who died.

This material consisted of peripheral blood, taken from a patient treated with proton-based radiotherapy. The chain uses TRBV10-3 and TRBJ1-2; the D is unclear. This clonotype was sampled from an elderly man with esophageal cancer. In DNA form, the CDR3 reads TGTGCCATCAGGGGAGGCTTATGGGCGGTAGACTATGGCTACACCTTC. Translation: CAIRGGLWAVDYGYTF.